Included here is one TCR beta chain sequence, with context. Sequencing used immunoSEQ multiplex PCR; TCRdb keeps in-frame clones, though not all of them. The sample lists roughly 360,000 clones, more than 70% occurring once. The record originates from a study of blood T cell repertoires in COVID-19. Study overall: From T cells, B-cell-depleted T cells, or PBMCs came the material, which was cDNA or gDNA.

Participants, roughly 18 to 90 years old, spanned fewer than 25 US areas. With 6 bases removed from V and 6 bases from J, the gap between germline ends came to 17 bases. This CDR3 comprises 15 residues. Germline-derived CDR1 and CDR2 are MNHEY and SVGAGI. V usage is TRBV6-5 and J usage is TRBJ1-4, with D uncertain. This receptor was taken from a man aged 25-45 years who had recovered from COVID-19. Source material: PBMCs or T cells enriched from blood (not recorded which). CDR3 sequence: CASRLSGSRDEKLFF. CDR3 in DNA: TGTGCCAGCAGATTAAGTGGTTCCCGGGATGAAAAACTGTTTTTT.